These 18 T cell receptor beta chains share one sample of origin, sequenced in a study of CD8+ T cells in alopecia areata (dated by TCRdb to the late 2010s). This specimen's time point label, per the study, means: roughly 27 days on oral tofacitinib. Interpreted using the paper, the treatment or condition label stands for: oral pan-JAK inhibitor, 5-10 mg twice daily. The protocol used for the library was the immunoSEQ multiplex PCR assay. To provide template for TCR sequencing, every sample had RNA extracted and reverse transcribed into cDNA. Held by TCRdb, this immuneACCESS table contains in-frame sequences only and omits some clones. Under half of the omission traces to an unresolved V gene where checked; the cause of the rest is unknown. The sample records over 95,000 clones, roughly 64% of which are singletons. The ten largest clones represent roughly a sixth of the sample. The sequencing used CD8+ T cells sorted from blood, collected at week 4, from a patient treated with tofacitinib. These TCRs come from a human donor with alopecia areata.

This rearrangement joins TRBV29-1 to TRBJ1-2; 10 positions agree with TRBD1. Germline CDR1 and CDR2: SQVTM and ANQGSEA. CDR3 size: 13 residues. V dropped 4 bases and J dropped 8; count of bases not matched to a gene: 7. Here the CDR3 reads CSVGQGARGGYTF. DNA of the CDR3: TGCAGCGTTGGACAGGGGGCAAGGGGCGGCTACACCTTC.

This clone was counted a few times. The chain links TRBV4-3 to TRBJ2-7, with 10 bases that match TRBD1. The CDR3 extends over 16 amino acids. Germline V gene sequence: CDR1 LGHNA, CDR2 YSLEER. With 2 bases clipped from V and 5 bases from J, the junction kept 9 bases outside the gene matches. This CDR3 reads CASSQTPGTGDNEQYF. In nucleotides, the CDR3 is TGCGCCAGCAGCCAAACCCCCGGGACAGGGGACAACGAGCAGTACTTC.

The genes are TRBV29-1 and TRBJ2-5; the D gene is possibly TRBD1 (5 bases). The germline gives CDR1 SQVTM, CDR2 ANQGSEA. V was trimmed by 4 bases and J by 5 bases, leaving 14 bases between them. The CDR3 totals 13 residues. In DNA form, the CDR3 reads TGCAGCGTTGTCGAAGGGGATTTTGAGACCCAGTACTTC. Its protein product is CSVVEGDFETQYF. Looking up the rest from reference TRBV29-1 and TRBJ2-5 gives the full variable domain: SAVISQKPSRDICQRGTSLTIQCQVDSQVTMMFWYRQQPGQSLTLIATANQGSEATYESGFVIDKFPISRPNLTFSTLTVSNMSPEDSSIYLCSVVEGDFETQYFGPGTRLLVL.

V gene TRBV27 combines with J gene TRBJ2-4; D remains unclear. V lost 3 bases, J lost 0 bases, and 6 bases lay in between. The CDR3 consists of 14 residues. Germline V gives CDR1 MNHEY, CDR2 SMNVEV (reference sequence). Here the CDR3 DNA reads TGTGCCAGCAGTTTTTTACCAGCCAAAAACATTCAGTACTTC. Translating gives CASSFLPAKNIQYF.

The chain couples TRBV5-8 to TRBJ2-6; possibly TRBD1 or TRBD2 for D (6 bases each). Germline V lookup: CDR1 SGHTS, CDR2 YDEGEE. The CDR3 spans 14 residues. Trimming took 4 bases from V and 4 from J, leaving 9 bases between them. This CDR3 reads CASSPGAGANVLTF. The CDR3 nucleotides read TGTGCCAGCAGCCCGGGGGCAGGGGCCAACGTCCTGACTTTC.

Comments on this clone: At one end, the junction sequence differs from germline, possibly due to a read error. The chain is built from TRBV28 and TRBJ2-5, with 11 bases identical to TRBD2. In germline, CDR1 is MDHEN, CDR2 SYDVKM. The CDR3 sequence is 14 residues long. CDR3 loop: CASSLTSGDPGANF. The CDR3 nucleotides are TGTGCCAGCAGTTTGACTAGCGGGGACCCCGGGGCCAACTTC.

In the case of this clone: Different DNA sequences within this sample yield the same CDR3. The chain recombines TRBV27 with TRBJ1-5, with D uncertain. Trimming removed 6 bases from V and 0 bases from J, with 6 bases in between. CDR1 MNHEY and CDR2 SMNVEV come from the germline V gene (reference sequence). The CDR3 is 13 residues long. The CDR3 spells CASSLGSNQPQHF. CDR3 nucleotides: TGTGCCAGCAGCCTGGGTAGCAATCAGCCCCAGCATTTT.

The chain joins TRBV15 to TRBJ2-1; no clear D. The CDR3 sequence is 16 residues long. Trimming removed 1 base at V and 3 bases at J, with 13 bases between. The germline CDR1 and CDR2 sequences are LNHNV and YYDKDF (reference sequence). The CDR3 DNA reads as TGTGCCACCAGCAGAGGCAAGCTGACAATCTACAATGAGCAGTTCTTC. Translation gives CATSRGKLTIYNEQFF.

This clone was detected many times. At the DNA level, this CDR3 is encoded by other sequences in the same sample as well. The rearrangement links TRBV6-1 to TRBJ2-2; D is unresolved. The CDR3 has 12 residues. Per germline, CDR1 MNHNS and CDR2 SASEGT. V was clipped by 5 bases and J by 7 bases, with 8 bases between them. The CDR3 region is CASSLVDGELFF. CDR3 nucleotides: TGTGCCAGCAGTTTAGTGGACGGGGAGCTGTTTTTT.

The rearrangement joins TRBV5-1 to TRBJ1-1, with a possible D match to TRBD1 (5 bases). Trimming shortened V by 0 bases and J by 6 bases, and 12 bases separated the two germline ends. The CDR3 extends over 14 amino acids. Germline CDR1 SGHRS, CDR2 YFSETQ. CDR3 DNA sequence: TGCGCCAGCAGCTTGGATCCAGGGCCGTCTGAAGCTTTCTTT. This encodes CASSLDPGPSEAFF. The full variable domain, its missing parts supplied by reference TRBV5-1 and TRBJ1-1, is KAGVTQTPRYLIKTRGQQVTLSCSPISGHRSVSWYQQTPGQGLQFLFEYFSETQRNKGNFPGRFSGRQFSNSRSEMNVSTLELGDSALYLCASSLDPGPSEAFFGQGTRLTVV.

This chain connects TRBV5-1 to TRBJ2-1; D remains ambiguous. The CDR3 is 11 amino acids. V was clipped by 1 base and J by 8 bases, with 4 bases between them. In germline, CDR1 is SGHRS, CDR2 YFSETQ. CDR3 sequence: CASSLTHEQFF. CDR3 DNA: TGCGCCAGCAGCTTGACTCATGAGCAGTTCTTC.

J is TRBJ2-7 and V is TRBV25-1; 11 nucleotides align to TRBD2. This CDR3 comprises 18 residues. CDR1 and CDR2 (germline): MGHDK, SYGVNS. Unmatched junction bases numbered 11, after V lost 2 bases and J lost 2 bases. The CDR3 region has the DNA TGTGCCAGCAGTGAAAATAGCGGGAGGGCCTTTAGCCCCTACGAGCAGTACTTC. Translation: CASSENSGRAFSPYEQYF.

The J gene is TRBJ2-5, the V gene TRBV29-1; possibly TRBD1 for D (6 bases). The CDR3 has 13 residues. The ends were cut back, 7 bases at V and 1 base at J, with 13 bases in the middle. Germline assignment: CDR1 SQVTM and CDR2 ANQGSEA. CDR3 in DNA: TGCAGCGGTGGACAGTTATCCCAAGAGACCCAGTACTTC. Residues: CSGGQLSQETQYF. The full variable domain, in which reference TRBV29-1 and TRBJ2-5 provide the parts outside the CDR3, is SAVISQKPSRDICQRGTSLTIQCQVDSQVTMMFWYRQQPGQSLTLIATANQGSEATYESGFVIDKFPISRPNLTFSTLTVSNMSPEDSSIYLCSGGQLSQETQYFGPGTRLLVL.

The chain links TRBV4-3 to TRBJ2-7; D ambiguous. CDR1 and CDR2 (germline): LGHNA, YSLEER. V shed 0 bases and J shed 2 bases, with 5 bases lying between them. The CDR3 is made up of 13 amino acids. The chain's CDR3 is CASSQERAYEQYF. As DNA, the CDR3 is TGCGCCAGCAGCCAAGAAAGGGCCTACGAGCAGTACTTC.

This chain uses TRBV27 with TRBJ2-7; D remains unclear. Germline assignment: CDR1 MNHEY and CDR2 SMNVEV (reference sequence). V was shortened by 6 bases and J by 0 bases, with 9 bases between the two germline ends. The CDR3 contains 13 residues. CDR3 DNA sequence: TGTGCCAGCAGACAAAGCAGCTCCTACGAGCAGTACTTC. Translating it yields CASRQSSSYEQYF.

This clone came up a few times. V is TRBV7-2 and J is TRBJ2-7, with 7 bases fitting TRBD1. The germline V gene encodes CDR1 SGHTA and CDR2 FQGNSA. The V gene end was trimmed by 7 bases and the J gene end by 3 bases; junction bases not matched to a gene: 6. The CDR3 totals 13 residues. The CDR3 bases are TGTGCCAGCAAACCGACAGGGATCTACGAGCAGTACTTC. It is translated as CASKPTGIYEQYF.

The V and J genes are TRBV2 and TRBJ2-5; the D is unclear. Germline V lookup: CDR1 SNHLY, CDR2 FYNNEI. The CDR3 has 17 amino acids. Trimming shortened V by 0 bases and J by 3 bases, and 17 bases separated the two germline ends. CDR3 sequence: CASSEALMYRGEETQYF. The CDR3 region has the DNA TGTGCCAGCAGTGAAGCGCTTATGTATCGCGGAGAAGAGACCCAGTACTTC.

V gene TRBV30 combines with J gene TRBJ2-2; a weak D match, TRBD2 (6 bases). There are 14 residues in the CDR3. V was pared by 2 bases and J by 3 bases, with 10 bases between. Germline V CDR1 and CDR2: GTSNPN, SVGIG (reference sequence). The CDR3 loop reads CAWSRAGYTGELFF. The DNA for the CDR3 is TGTGCCTGGAGTCGAGCGGGCTACACCGGGGAGCTGTTTTTT.